The 29 T cell receptor beta chains reported below all come from one sample, sequenced in a study of T-cell reconstitution after alpha-beta-depleted transplantation in children. TCRbeta library construction was performed incorporating unique molecular identifiers. TCRdb independently ran MiXCR on the PCR reads; one entry per CDR3 protein. Of 420,000 or so distinct CDR3 sequences in the sample, around 9.9% were seen once. Sequenced material: PBMCs from the stem cell graft donor, taken from the stem cell graft. The receptor set was obtained from a human donor who donated a stem cell graft to a child with acute myeloid leukemia.

Turning to this clonotype: Sequence at one end of the junction differs from germline and may be a read error. This sequence joins TRBV6-4 and TRBJ1-1; D possibly corresponds to TRBD1 (6 bases). CDR3 length: 14 amino acids. CDR1 and CDR2 (germline): MRHNA, SNTAGT. CDR3 in amino acids: CASRPNQGSTDAFF. DNA for the CDR3: TGTGCCAGTCGGCCCAACCAGGGGAGCACTGACGCTTTCTTT.

The gene calls are TRBV7-3 and TRBJ2-3; 12 nucleotides match TRBD2. The CDR3 extends over 15 amino acids. The V gene's germline CDR1 is SGHTA and CDR2 FQGTGA. The trim removed 6 bases at V and 4 bases at J, leaving 5 bases unmatched. The CDR3 protein is CASSQTSGGSDTQYF. In DNA form, the CDR3 reads TGTGCCAGCAGTCAGACTAGCGGGGGATCAGATACGCAGTATTTT.

The gene calls are TRBV27 and TRBJ1-2; TRBD1 is a possible D gene (6 bases). Germline V gene data show CDR1 as MNHEY and CDR2 as SMNVEV (reference sequence). V lost 6 bases and J 0 bases, leaving 8 bases between the germline ends. The CDR3 contains 13 residues. The chain's CDR3 is CASRGTTNYGYTF. Written as DNA, the CDR3 is TGTGCCAGCAGAGGGACAACTAACTATGGCTACACCTTC.

This clonotype has just a few counts. The chain uses TRBV7-2 and TRBJ2-6, with unresolved D. Per germline, CDR1 SGHTA and CDR2 FQGNSA. The CDR3 runs 15 residues. V was cut by 3 bases and J by 2 bases, with 8 bases left in between. The DNA for the CDR3 is TGTGCCAGCAGCTTCTGGACCCCTGGGGCCAACGTCCTGACTTTC. This sequence encodes CASSFWTPGANVLTF.

Only a few counts were recorded for this clonotype. The rearrangement joins TRBV18 to TRBJ1-6, with D uncertain. The CDR3 is 17 amino acids. Germline values: CDR1 KGHSH, CDR2 LQKENI. Trimming removed 3 bases at V and 6 bases at J, with 18 bases between. The CDR3 region has the DNA TGTGCCAGCTCACCTGGGTCTCCGGGAGGGCGTAATTCACCCCTCCACTTT. Its translation: CASSPGSPGGRNSPLHF.

The chain uses TRBV11-3 and TRBJ1-6, with D unresolved. The V end was cut by 0 bases, the J end by 5 bases, with 14 bases between. CDR3 size: 17 residues. The germline CDR1 and CDR2 sequences are SGHNT and YENEEA. The chain's CDR3 is CASSLEISATNNSPLHF. CDR3 DNA sequence: TGTGCCAGCAGCTTAGAAATCAGCGCGACGAATAATTCACCCCTCCACTTT. The full variable domain, with the rest looked up from reference TRBV11-3 and TRBJ1-6, is EAGVVQSPRYKIIEKKQPVAFWCNPISGHNTLYWYLQNLGQGPELLIRYENEEAVDDSQLPKDRFSAERLKGVDSTLKIQPAELGDSAVYLCASSLEISATNNSPLHFGNGTRLTVT.

The rearrangement links TRBV27 to TRBJ2-3; D gene ambiguous. Trimming removed 8 bases at V and 0 bases at J, with 15 bases between. The CDR3 is made up of 15 amino acids. CDR1 MNHEY and CDR2 SMNVEV come from the germline V gene (reference sequence). CDR3 bases: TGTGCCAGCTGGCATGGGCAACTTAGCACAGATACGCAGTATTTT. Protein product: CASWHGQLSTDTQYF.

This chain connects TRBV20-1 to TRBJ1-4, with 11 nucleotides matching TRBD1. The J segment lost 7 bases and the V segment lost 5 bases, leaving 3 bases of the junction unmatched. Germline V gene lookup returns CDR1 DFQATT and CDR2 SNEGSKA (reference sequence). CDR3 size: 13 residues. DNA for the CDR3: TGCAGTGCTCCTGGGACAGGGGGTGAAAAACTGTTTTTT. This translates into CSAPGTGGEKLFF.

This clonotype was detected a few times. This chain uses TRBV20-1 with TRBJ1-1, with D possibly TRBD1 on 5 matching bases. The germline V gene encodes CDR1 DFQATT and CDR2 SNEGSKA (reference sequence). Trimming stripped 1 base from V and 7 bases from J, with 10 bases between. This CDR3 spans 12 amino acids. The CDR3 protein is CSARGQTSEAFF. The CDR3 nucleotides read TGCAGTGCTAGAGGACAGACGAGTGAAGCTTTCTTT.

This clonotype was seen at least ten times. This CDR3 is CASTTGNSGANVLTF. CDR3 nucleotide sequence: TGTGCCAGTACCACAGGGAACTCTGGGGCCAACGTCCTGACTTTC. V gene TRBV19 combines with J gene TRBJ2-6, with D possibly matching TRBD1 (6 bases). Trimming took off 7 bases at V and 0 bases at J, with 10 bases between the two ends. In germline, CDR1 is LNHDA, CDR2 SQIVND (reference sequence). The CDR3 sequence is 15 residues long.

This clonotype has more than one count but fewer than ten. The CDR3: CASSHNTGVGPEAFF. The DNA of the CDR3 is TGTGCCAGCAGTCATAACACAGGGGTAGGACCTGAAGCTTTCTTT. V and J are TRBV6-1 and TRBJ1-1; 7 bases match TRBD1. The trim removed 5 bases at V and 6 bases at J, leaving 12 bases unmatched. The CDR3 contains 15 residues. The V gene's germline CDR1 is MNHNS and CDR2 SASEGT.

In its sample, this clonotype is medium-sized. V and J are TRBV10-3 and TRBJ2-2; D is possibly TRBD1 or TRBD2 (7 bases each). The CDR3 consists of 14 residues. Trimming took off 4 bases at V and 5 bases at J, with 11 bases between the two ends. The V gene's germline CDR1 is ENHRY and CDR2 SYGVKD. This CDR3 reads CAISVQGGTGELFF. Written as DNA, the CDR3 is TGTGCCATCAGTGTCCAGGGGGGGACCGGGGAGCTGTTTTTT.

This clonotype was picked up many times. The chain has TRBV4-1 and TRBJ2-7; maybe TRBD1 (6 bases). Per germline, CDR1 MGHRA and CDR2 YSYEKL. The CDR3 loop spans 13 amino acids. The V end was cut by 3 bases, the J end by 1 base, with 7 bases between. The CDR3 loop is CASSHGQSYEQYF. In nucleotides, the CDR3 is TGCGCCAGCAGCCACGGACAGTCCTACGAGCAGTACTTC.

This clonotype was counted at least ten times. V usage is TRBV7-2 and J usage is TRBJ2-3; TRBD2 agrees at 9 bases. Germline trimming cut 5 bases from V and 4 bases from J; bases unmatched to any gene: 7. CDR3 size: 15 residues. Germline V gene lookup returns CDR1 SGHTA and CDR2 FQGNSA. The CDR3 DNA reads as TGTGCCAGCAGCACGAGACTAGCGGCCGCAGATACGCAGTATTTT. This translates into CASSTRLAAADTQYF.

The sample holds many counts of this clonotype. This chain links TRBV4-1 with TRBJ2-5, with TRBD2 matching over 9 bases. CDR1 MGHRA and CDR2 YSYEKL come from the germline V gene. The CDR3 runs 17 residues. V lost 2 bases and J lost 5; bases outside the gene matches: 12. The CDR3 loop is CASSQSRATSGRETQYF. Here the CDR3 DNA reads TGCGCCAGCAGCCAAAGTAGGGCGACTAGCGGTAGGGAGACCCAGTACTTC.

This clonotype was recorded many times. The chain is built from TRBV5-5 and TRBJ2-3, with TRBD1 as a possible D gene (5 bases). With 0 bases removed from V and 2 bases from J, the gap between germline ends came to 16 bases. Germline-derived CDR1 and CDR2 are SGHKS and YYEKEE (reference sequence). CDR3 size: 17 residues. The CDR3: CASSLVSGKFLTDTQYF. CDR3 DNA sequence: TGTGCCAGCAGCTTGGTGTCAGGGAAGTTTCTCACAGATACGCAGTATTTT.

The J gene is TRBJ1-3, the V gene TRBV9; no firm D call. This CDR3 has 15 residues. V lost 2 bases and J lost 0, with 9 bases in between. Germline V lookup: CDR1 SGDLS, CDR2 YYNGEE. The CDR3 sequence: CASSVVASSGNTIYF. DNA of the CDR3: TGTGCCAGCAGCGTTGTAGCTTCCTCTGGAAACACCATATATTTT.

CDR3 coding DNA: TGCGCCAGCAGCTTCGGGGGGTCCGACCAAGAGACCCAGTACTTC. This codes for CASSFGGSDQETQYF. The chain couples TRBV5-1 to TRBJ2-5, with TRBD2 matching over 7 bases. Germline trimming cut 2 bases from V and 0 bases from J; bases unmatched to any gene: 4. Germline CDR1 reads SGHRS; CDR2 reads YFSETQ. The CDR3 has 15 residues.

This clonotype has more than one count but fewer than ten. The chain uses TRBV20-1 and TRBJ1-5, with D perhaps TRBD1 (6 bases). V lost 2 bases, J lost 5 bases, and 13 bases lay in between. The CDR3 covers 14 residues. Germline CDR1 and CDR2: DFQATT and SNEGSKA (reference sequence). The DNA for the CDR3 is TGCAGTGCTAGACCCGCAGGGGACCATCAGCCCCAGCATTTT. It encodes CSARPAGDHQPQHF.

J is TRBJ2-3 and V is TRBV7-9, with a tentative D call TRBD1 (6 bases). This CDR3 has 13 residues. Trimming cost V 2 bases and J 5 bases, with 8 bases left between them. Germline V gene sequence: CDR1 SEHNR, CDR2 FQNEAQ (reference sequence). The CDR3 loop reads CASSLLQGDTQYF. CDR3 DNA sequence: TGTGCCAGCAGCTTATTACAGGGAGATACGCAGTATTTT.

The chain couples TRBV6-1 to TRBJ2-5, with D perhaps TRBD2 (7 bases). CDR1 and CDR2 (germline): MNHNS, SASEGT. This CDR3 spans 14 amino acids. With 8 bases removed from V and 2 bases from J, the gap between germline ends came to 15 bases. CDR3 sequence (DNA): TGTGCCAGCGTAGGGGGGGCATCTCAAGAGACCCAGTACTTC. Protein sequence: CASVGGASQETQYF.

Many counts were recorded for this clonotype. The V call is TRBV7-9, the J call TRBJ2-1; no clear D gene. The V gene's germline CDR1 is SEHNR and CDR2 FQNEAQ (reference sequence). Trimming took off 4 bases at V and 0 bases at J, with 7 bases between the two ends. The CDR3 sequence is 14 residues long. The CDR3 loop reads CASSYVSSYNEQFF. CDR3 sequence (DNA): TGTGCCAGCAGCTACGTCAGCTCCTACAATGAGCAGTTCTTC.

Only a few counts were recorded for this clonotype. This sequence joins TRBV19 and TRBJ1-1; a possible D gene is TRBD1 (5 bases). Germline values: CDR1 LNHDA, CDR2 SQIVND (reference sequence). The ends were cut back, 6 bases at V and 5 bases at J, with 19 bases in the middle. CDR3 length equals 15 residues. The CDR3 DNA follows: TGTGCCAGTAGAACTACCACTAAGGGGTTTACTGAAGCTTTCTTT. It specifies CASRTTTKGFTEAFF.

This chain links TRBV24-1 with TRBJ2-1; either TRBD1 or TRBD2 may supply D (5 bases each). The CDR3 extends over 13 amino acids. Trimming stripped 4 bases from V and 14 bases from J, with 17 bases between. Germline V gene data show CDR1 as KGHDR and CDR2 as SFDVKD. The CDR3 bases are TGTGCCACCAGTGACCACCGAGAGGGGTTGAAGTTCTTC. As protein: CATSDHREGLKFF.

This clonotype was counted only a few times. This chain connects TRBV5-1 to TRBJ2-3; 7 bases map to TRBD2. V gave up 7 bases and J gave up 0 bases; unmatched junction bases: 11. Germline CDR1 reads SGHRS; CDR2 reads YFSETQ. The length of the CDR3 is 16 residues. This CDR3 is CASCVGTTTSTDTQYF. The CDR3 nucleotides read TGCGCCAGCTGTGTCGGGACTACCACTAGCACAGATACGCAGTATTTT.

Only a few counts were recorded for this clonotype. This chain connects TRBV7-2 to TRBJ1-2; D perhaps matches TRBD1 (6 bases). Trimming took 1 base from V and 7 from J, leaving 16 bases between them. The CDR3 has 15 residues. From germline, CDR1 is SGHTA and CDR2 FQGNSA. The CDR3, as DNA: TGTGCCAGCAGCTTAGGGGGCCAGGGGTCCGGTGGCTACACCTTC. Its protein is CASSLGGQGSGGYTF.

In its sample, this clonotype was seen many times. This chain links TRBV7-9 with TRBJ1-3; 7 bases are a match to TRBD1. This CDR3 is 16 amino acids long. V lost 5 bases and J lost 0; bases outside the gene matches: 7. CDR1 is SEHNR, CDR2 FQNEAQ, per germline (reference sequence). CDR3 region: CASSPTWDSSGNTIYF. In nucleotides, the CDR3 is TGTGCCAGCAGCCCTACATGGGACAGCTCTGGAAACACCATATATTTT.

The sample holds many counts of this clonotype. This chain links TRBV29-1 with TRBJ2-2; D may be TRBD2 (6 bases). V was shortened by 7 bases and J by 6 bases, with 18 bases between the two germline ends. The CDR3 extends over 14 amino acids. Looked up from germline, CDR1 is SQVTM and CDR2 is ANQGSEA. CDR3 coding DNA: TGCAGCGCTGGGTCCCGTCCGGGGGCCGGGGAGCTGTTTTTT. This sequence encodes CSAGSRPGAGELFF.

This clonotype has more than one count but fewer than ten. J is TRBJ2-1 and V is TRBV7-3; weak D call: TRBD2 (6 bases). There are 15 residues in the CDR3. CDR1 and CDR2 (germline): SGHTA, FQGTGA. V was trimmed by 5 bases and J by 7 bases, leaving 18 bases between them. This CDR3 reads CASSPKALAGNEQFF. The CDR3 DNA is TGTGCCAGCAGCCCCAAGGCACTAGCTGGGAATGAGCAGTTCTTC.